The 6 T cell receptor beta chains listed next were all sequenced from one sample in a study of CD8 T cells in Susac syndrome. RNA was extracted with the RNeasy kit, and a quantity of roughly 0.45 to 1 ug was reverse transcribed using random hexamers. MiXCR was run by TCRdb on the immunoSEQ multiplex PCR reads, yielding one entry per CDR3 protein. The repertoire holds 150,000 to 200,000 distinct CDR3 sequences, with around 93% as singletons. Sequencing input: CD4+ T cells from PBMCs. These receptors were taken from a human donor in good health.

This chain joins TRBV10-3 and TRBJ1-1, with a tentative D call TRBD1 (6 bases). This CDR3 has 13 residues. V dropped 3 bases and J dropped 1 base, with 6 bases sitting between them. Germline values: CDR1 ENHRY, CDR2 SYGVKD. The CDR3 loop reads CAISDRGNTEAFF. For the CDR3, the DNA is TGTGCCATCAGTGACAGGGGGAACACTGAAGCTTTCTTT.

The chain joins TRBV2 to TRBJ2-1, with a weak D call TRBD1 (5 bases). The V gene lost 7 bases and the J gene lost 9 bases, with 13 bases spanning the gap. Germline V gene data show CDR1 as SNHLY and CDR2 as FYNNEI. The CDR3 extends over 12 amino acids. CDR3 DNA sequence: TGTGCCAGCACCGGAAAGGGGTTTGAGCAGTTCTTC. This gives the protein CASTGKGFEQFF. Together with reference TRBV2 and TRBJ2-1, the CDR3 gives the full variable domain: EPEVTQTPSHQVTQMGQEVILRCVPISNHLYFYWYRQILGQKVEFLVSFYNNEISEKSEIFDDQFSVERPDGSNFTLKIRSTKLEDSAMYFCASTGKGFEQFFGPGTRLTVL.

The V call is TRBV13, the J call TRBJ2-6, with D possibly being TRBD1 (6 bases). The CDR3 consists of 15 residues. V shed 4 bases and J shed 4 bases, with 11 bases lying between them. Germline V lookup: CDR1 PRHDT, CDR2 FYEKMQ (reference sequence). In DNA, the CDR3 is TGTGCCAGCAGCTCCCAGGGGAAAGGGGCCAACGTCCTGACTTTC. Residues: CASSSQGKGANVLTF.

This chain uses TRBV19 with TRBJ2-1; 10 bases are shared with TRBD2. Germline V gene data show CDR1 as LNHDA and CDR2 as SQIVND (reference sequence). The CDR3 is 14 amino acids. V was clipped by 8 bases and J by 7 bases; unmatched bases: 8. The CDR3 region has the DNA TGTGCCAGTGGTGGACTAGCGGAGGGGAATGAGCAGTTCTTC. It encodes CASGGLAEGNEQFF.

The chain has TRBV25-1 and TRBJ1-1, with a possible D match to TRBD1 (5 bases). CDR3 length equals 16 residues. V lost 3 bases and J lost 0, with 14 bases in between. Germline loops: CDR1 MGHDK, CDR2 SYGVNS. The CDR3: CASSDSFGTMNTEAFF. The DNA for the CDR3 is TGTGCCAGCAGTGATTCTTTTGGGACCATGAACACTGAAGCTTTCTTT.

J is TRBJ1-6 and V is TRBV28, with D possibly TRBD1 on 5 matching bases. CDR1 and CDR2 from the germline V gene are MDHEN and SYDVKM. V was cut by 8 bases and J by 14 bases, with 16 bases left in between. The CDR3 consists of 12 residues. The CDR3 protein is CASGERGLTLHF. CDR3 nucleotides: TGTGCCAGCGGGGAGCGGGGGTTGACCCTCCACTTT.